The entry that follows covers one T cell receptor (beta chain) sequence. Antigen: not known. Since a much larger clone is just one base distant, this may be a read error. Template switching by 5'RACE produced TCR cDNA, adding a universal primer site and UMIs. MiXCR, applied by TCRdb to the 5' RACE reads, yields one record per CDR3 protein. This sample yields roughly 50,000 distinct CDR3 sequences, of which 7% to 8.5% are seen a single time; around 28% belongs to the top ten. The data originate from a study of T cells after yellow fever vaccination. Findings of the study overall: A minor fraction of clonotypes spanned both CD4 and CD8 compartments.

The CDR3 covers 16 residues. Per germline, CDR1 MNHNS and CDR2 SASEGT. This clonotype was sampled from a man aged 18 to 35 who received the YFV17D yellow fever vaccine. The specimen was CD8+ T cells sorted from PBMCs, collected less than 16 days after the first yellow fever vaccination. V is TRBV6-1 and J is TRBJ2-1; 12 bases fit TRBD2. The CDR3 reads CVSSELGLAGKDEQFF. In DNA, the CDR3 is TGTGTCAGCAGTGAACTAGGACTAGCGGGGAAAGATGAGCAGTTCTTC.